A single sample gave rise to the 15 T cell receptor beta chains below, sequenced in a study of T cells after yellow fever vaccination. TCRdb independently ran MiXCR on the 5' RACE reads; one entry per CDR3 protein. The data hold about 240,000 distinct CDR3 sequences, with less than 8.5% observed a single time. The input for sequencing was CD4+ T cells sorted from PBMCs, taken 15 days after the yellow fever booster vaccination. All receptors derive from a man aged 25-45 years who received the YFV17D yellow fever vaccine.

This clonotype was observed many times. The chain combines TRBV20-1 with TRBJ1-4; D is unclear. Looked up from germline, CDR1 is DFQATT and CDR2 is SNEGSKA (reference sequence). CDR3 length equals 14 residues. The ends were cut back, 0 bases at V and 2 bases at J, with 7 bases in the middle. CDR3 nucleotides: TGCAGTGCTAGAGATCCGGGGACTAATGAAAAACTGTTTTTT. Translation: CSARDPGTNEKLFF.

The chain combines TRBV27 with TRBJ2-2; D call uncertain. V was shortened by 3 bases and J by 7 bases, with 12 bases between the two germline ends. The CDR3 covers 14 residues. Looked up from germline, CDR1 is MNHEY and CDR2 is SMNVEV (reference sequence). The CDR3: CASSFLGPDGELFF. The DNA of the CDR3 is TGTGCCAGCAGTTTTTTGGGCCCAGACGGGGAGCTGTTTTTT.

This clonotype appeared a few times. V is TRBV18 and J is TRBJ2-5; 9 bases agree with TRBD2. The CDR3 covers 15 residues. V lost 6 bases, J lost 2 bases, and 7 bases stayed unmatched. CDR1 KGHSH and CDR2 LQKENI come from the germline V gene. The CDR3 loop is CASSATSGEQETQYF. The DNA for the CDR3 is TGTGCCAGCTCCGCGACTAGCGGAGAGCAAGAGACCCAGTACTTC. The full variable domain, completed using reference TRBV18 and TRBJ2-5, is NAGVMQNPRHLVRRRGQEARLRCSPMKGHSHVYWYRQLPEEGLKFMVYLQKENIIDESGMPKERFSAEFPKEGPSILRIQQVVRGDSAAYFCASSATSGEQETQYFGPGTRLLVL.

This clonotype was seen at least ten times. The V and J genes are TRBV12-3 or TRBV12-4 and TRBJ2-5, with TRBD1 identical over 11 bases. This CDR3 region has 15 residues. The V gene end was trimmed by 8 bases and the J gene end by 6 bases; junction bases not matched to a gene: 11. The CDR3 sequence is CASQTGTGGLKTQYF. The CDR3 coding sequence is TGTGCCAGCCAGACCGGGACAGGGGGTTTGAAGACCCAGTACTTC.

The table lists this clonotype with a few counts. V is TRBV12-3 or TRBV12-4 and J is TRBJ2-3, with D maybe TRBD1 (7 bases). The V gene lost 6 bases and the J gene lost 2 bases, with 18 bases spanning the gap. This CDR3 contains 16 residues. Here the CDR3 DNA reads TGTGCCAGCAGCCTGACCCAGGGGGGTCACACAGATACGCAGTATTTT. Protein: CASSLTQGGHTDTQYF.

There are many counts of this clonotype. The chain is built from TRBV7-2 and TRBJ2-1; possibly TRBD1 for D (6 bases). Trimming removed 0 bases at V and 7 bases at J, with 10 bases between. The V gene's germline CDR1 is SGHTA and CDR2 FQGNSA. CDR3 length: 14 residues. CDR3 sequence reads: CASSLATGLNEQFF. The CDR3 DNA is TGTGCCAGCAGCTTAGCGACAGGTCTGAATGAGCAGTTCTTC.

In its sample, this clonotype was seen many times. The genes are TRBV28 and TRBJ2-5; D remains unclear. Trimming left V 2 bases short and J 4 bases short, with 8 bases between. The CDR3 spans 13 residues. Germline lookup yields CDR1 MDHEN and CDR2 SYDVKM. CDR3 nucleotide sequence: TGTGCCAGCAGTTTAGGGCAGGTAGAGACCCAGTACTTC. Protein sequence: CASSLGQVETQYF.

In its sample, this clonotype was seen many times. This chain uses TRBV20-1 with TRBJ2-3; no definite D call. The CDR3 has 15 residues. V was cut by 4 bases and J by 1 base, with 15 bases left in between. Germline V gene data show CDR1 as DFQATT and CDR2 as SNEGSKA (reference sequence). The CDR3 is CSANPTMWRTDTQYF. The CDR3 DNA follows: TGCAGTGCTAATCCGACAATGTGGCGCACAGATACGCAGTATTTT.

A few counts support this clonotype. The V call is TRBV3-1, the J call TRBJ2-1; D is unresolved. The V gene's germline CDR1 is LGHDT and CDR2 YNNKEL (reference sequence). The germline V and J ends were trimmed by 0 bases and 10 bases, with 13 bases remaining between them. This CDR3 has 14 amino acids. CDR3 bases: TGTGCCAGCAGCCAAGATCCCTCCCCTGGGGAGCAGTTCTTC. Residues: CASSQDPSPGEQFF.

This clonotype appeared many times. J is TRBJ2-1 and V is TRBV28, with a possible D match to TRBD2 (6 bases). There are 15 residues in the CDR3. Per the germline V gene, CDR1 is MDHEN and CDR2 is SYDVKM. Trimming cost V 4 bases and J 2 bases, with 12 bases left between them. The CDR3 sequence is CASSSPDYTYNEQFF. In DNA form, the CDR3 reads TGTGCCAGCAGTTCTCCGGACTACACCTACAATGAGCAGTTCTTC.

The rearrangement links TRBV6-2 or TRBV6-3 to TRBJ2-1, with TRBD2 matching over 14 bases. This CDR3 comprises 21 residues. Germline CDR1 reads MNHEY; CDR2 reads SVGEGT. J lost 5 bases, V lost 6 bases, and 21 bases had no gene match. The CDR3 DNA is TGTGCCAGCAGGTGGGGGCGGGGGACTAGCGGGAGTCCGTTTACCCACAATGAGCAGTTCTTC. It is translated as CASRWGRGTSGSPFTHNEQFF.

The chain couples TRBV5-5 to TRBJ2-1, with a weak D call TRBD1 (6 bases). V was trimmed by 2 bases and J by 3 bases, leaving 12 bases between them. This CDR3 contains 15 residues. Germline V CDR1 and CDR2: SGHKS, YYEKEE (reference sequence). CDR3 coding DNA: TGTGCCAGCAGCTTAGCAGGGGACAACTACAATGAGCAGTTCTTC. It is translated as CASSLAGDNYNEQFF. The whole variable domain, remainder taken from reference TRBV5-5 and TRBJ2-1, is DAGVTQSPTHLIKTRGQQVTLRCSPISGHKSVSWYQQVLGQGPQFIFQYYEKEERGRGNFPDRFSARQFPNYSSELNVNALLLGDSALYLCASSLAGDNYNEQFFGPGTRLTVL.

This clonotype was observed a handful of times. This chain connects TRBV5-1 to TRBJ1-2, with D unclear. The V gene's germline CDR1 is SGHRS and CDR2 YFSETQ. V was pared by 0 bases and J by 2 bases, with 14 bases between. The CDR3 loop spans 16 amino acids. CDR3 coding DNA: TGCGCCAGCAGCTTGGAGGTCTTGGAACTGAACTATGGCTACACCTTC. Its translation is CASSLEVLELNYGYTF.

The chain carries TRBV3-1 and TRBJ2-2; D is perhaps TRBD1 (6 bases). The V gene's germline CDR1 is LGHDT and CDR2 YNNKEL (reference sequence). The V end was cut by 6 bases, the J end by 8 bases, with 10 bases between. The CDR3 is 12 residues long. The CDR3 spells CASRTGSGELFF. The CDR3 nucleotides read TGTGCCAGCAGGACAGGTTCGGGGGAGCTGTTTTTT.

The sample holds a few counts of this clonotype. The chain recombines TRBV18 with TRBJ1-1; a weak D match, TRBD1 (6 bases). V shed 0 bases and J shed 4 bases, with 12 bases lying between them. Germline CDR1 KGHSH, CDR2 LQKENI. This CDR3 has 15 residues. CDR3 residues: CASSPPGGGPTEAFF. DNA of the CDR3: TGTGCCAGCTCACCACCCGGGGGCGGCCCCACTGAAGCTTTCTTT.